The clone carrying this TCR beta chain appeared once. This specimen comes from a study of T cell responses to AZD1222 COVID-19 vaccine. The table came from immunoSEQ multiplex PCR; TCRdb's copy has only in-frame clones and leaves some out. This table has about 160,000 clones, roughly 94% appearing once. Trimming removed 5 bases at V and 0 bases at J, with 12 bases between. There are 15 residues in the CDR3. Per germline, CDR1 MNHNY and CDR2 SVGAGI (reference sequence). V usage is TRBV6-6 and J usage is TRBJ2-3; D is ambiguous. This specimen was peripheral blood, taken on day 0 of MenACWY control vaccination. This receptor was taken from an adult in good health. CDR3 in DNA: TGTGCCAGCAGTCGGATCATCTCTAGCACAGATACGCAGTATTTT. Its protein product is CASSRIISSTDTQYF.